This TCR beta chain appears in the sequencing data of a study of T cells in tuberculosis (dated by TCRdb to the late 2010s). With respect to the entire study: The study combined CD1B tetramers and high-throughput TCR immunosequencing to characterize T cells specific for the mycobacterial lipid antigen glucose monomycolate (GMM). In a South African clinical cohort, IGRA-negative adolescents, IGRA-positive adolescents with latent tuberculosis and adults with active tuberculosis were compared, with roughly 10 people in each group. PBMC from active tuberculosis patients were archived either before standard anti-tuberculosis treatment began or within 7 days of its start. What the study reported, not specific to this receptor: Using GEM motif frequencies, a classifier achieved 70% accuracy, whereas a classifier built on the diverse GMM-specific repertoire got to approximately 88% accuracy (AUROC more than 0.85). Smaller mean NN-distances to GMM-specific TCRs were observed in active tuberculosis TCR-alpha repertoires than in IGRA-negative controls, suggesting clonal expansion of GMM-specific TCRs. The smaller NN-distances were partly driven by shorter CDR3-alpha lengths in active tuberculosis patients, and the difference for TCR-beta did not reach statistical significance. Which clinical samples got chosen depended on the availability of cryopreserved specimens, and the active tuberculosis cases were adults, whereas the controls were adolescents.

The CDR3 contains 11 residues, cysteine and phenylalanine counted. The read is trimmed to its CDR3 DNA, 33 bases read in frame from base 1. Trimming removed 4 bases from V and 13 bases from J, leaving 14 bases between the germline ends. Looking up the germline V gene yields CDR1 SGHTS and CDR2 YDEGEE. The immunoSEQ multiplex PCR assay was used to generate TCR libraries, with TCR-beta and/or TCR-alpha/delta assays applied to each sample. The amplified TCR libraries were sequenced using the Illumina high-throughput platform. Under the source paper's analysis protocol: Clustering and dimensionality reduction were performed using pairwise TCRdist distances among GMM-specific receptors from ex vivo sorted or in vitro expanded T cells. Each clinical repertoire was scored by mean NN-distance, the average TCRdist to the nearest 10% of tetramer-positive reference sequences. GEM TCR motif frequency was calculated as the fraction of unique TCRs that matched known GEM sequences in V/J usage and CDR3 length. Active tuberculosis was classified by linear discriminant analysis with leave-one-out cross-validation, implemented in scikit-learn. TCRdb limited this immuneACCESS table to in-frame rearrangements with V and J called. A share of clones is missing; checked studies link under half to unresolved V genes, and the rest is unexplained. That table is the source of V, J and clone size, and D and trimming were worked out from the DNA. Present in this sample are 30,000 to 40,000 clones, roughly 95% of which were seen just once. Clones ranked in the top ten supply roughly 4.7% of the sample.

As concerns this clone: The antigen it recognizes is unknown. No much larger clone exists at a distance of one base, and base qualities are not known.

The time point label, read with the paper, signifies: new active TB diagnosis, blood taken before or within 7 days of starting treatment. Active tuberculosis patients were HIV-seronegative South African adults aged 18 years or older with a new diagnosis. Confirmation of active tuberculosis was obtained by positive sputum smear microscopy and/or positive M. tuberculosis culture. Immunosequencing was performed on unsorted cryopreserved PBMC and covered approximately 110,000 T cells per clinical donor on average. Here the sequenced sample was PBMCs, taken at tuberculosis diagnosis. The receptor comes from an adult with tuberculosis. The rearrangement combines TRBV5-8 with TRBJ1-2; the D gene cannot be resolved reliably. The DNA sequence reads TGTGCCAGCAGCCTCGCCGGCGGGAGCACCTTC. Its protein reads: CASSLAGGSTF. The CDR3, completed at both ends by the reference TRBV5-8 and TRBJ1-2 genes, gives the full variable domain EAGVTQSPTHLIKTRGQQATLRCSPISGHTSVYWYQQALGLGLQFLLWYDEGEERNRGNFPPRFSGRQFPNYSSELNVNALELEDSALYLCASSLAGGSTFGSGTRLTVV.